The 5 T cell receptor beta chains listed next were all sequenced from one sample in a study of T cell repertoires in cytomegalovirus infection (dated by TCRdb to the late 2010s). These reads were obtained on an Illumina HiSeq 1500. TCRdb applied fastp at Q25 and MiXCR to the public reads, then kept only in-frame beta chains. Records with the same CDR3 protein are collapsed into one entry carrying the most frequent genes and DNA. The sample contains hundreds of thousands of distinct CDR3 sequences, 20% to 30% of them found a single time. Approximately 8.2% of the sample is held by the ten biggest clonotypes. Sequences were obtained from CD8+ T cells from PBMCs. Every receptor here comes from a human donor in good health (CMV status not recorded). Some clones in this sample may be carry-over from other donors' samples.

With regard to this clonotype: At one of its ends the junction is not consistent with the germline gene, which may arise from a read error. The rearrangement joins TRBV15 to TRBJ1-5, with 8 bases fitting TRBD1. Germline V gene lookup returns CDR1 LNHNV and CDR2 YYDKDF (reference sequence). The CDR3 is 15 amino acids. CDR3 coding DNA: TGTGCCACCAGCGGAGACAGGGGTATGGGTCAGCCCCAGCATTTT. This gives the protein CATSGDRGMGQPQHF.

This clonotype has ten or more counts. This rearrangement joins TRBV7-9 to TRBJ1-2, with 7 bases matching TRBD1. Germline V gives CDR1 SEHNR, CDR2 FQNEAQ (reference sequence). The V and J ends lost 7 bases and 2 bases, in that order; junction bases with no gene match: 1. The CDR3 runs to 12 residues. As DNA, the CDR3 is TGTGCCAGCACGGGACAGAACTATGGCTACACCTTC. Translating gives CASTGQNYGYTF.

This clonotype was counted between two and nine times. The chain has TRBV7-9 and TRBJ1-1; D is unclear. The germline V and J ends were trimmed by 1 base and 3 bases, with 9 bases remaining between them. CDR3 length equals 14 residues. Germline-derived CDR1 and CDR2 are SEHNR and FQNEAQ (reference sequence). The CDR3 is CASSLVAVHTEAFF. DNA for the CDR3: TGTGCCAGCAGCTTAGTCGCAGTTCACACTGAAGCTTTCTTT.

This clonotype was counted ten times or more. This chain links TRBV7-9 with TRBJ2-1; D remains unclear. V was pared by 6 bases and J by 5 bases, with 8 bases between. Looked up from germline, CDR1 is SEHNR and CDR2 is FQNEAQ (reference sequence). The CDR3 spans 12 residues. CDR3 loop: CASSEQDNEQFF. The CDR3 DNA sequence: TGTGCCAGCAGTGAGCAGGACAATGAGCAGTTCTTC.

The chain has TRBV29-1 and TRBJ1-1; D remains ambiguous. V was cut by 4 bases and J by 11 bases, with 17 bases left in between. CDR1 and CDR2 (germline): SQVTM, ANQGSEA. The CDR3 contains 12 residues. CDR3 coding DNA: TGCAGCGTTGCGGGGTATCAGCGGCCGGCTTTCTTT. Residues: CSVAGYQRPAFF.